Listed here are 28 T cell receptor beta chains from one sample, sequenced in a study of blood T cell repertoires in COVID-19. Sequencing used immunoSEQ multiplex PCR; TCRdb keeps in-frame clones, though not all of them. The sample lists a few hundred thousand clones, about 86% occurring once. Sequenced material: PBMCs or T cells enriched from blood (not recorded which). All receptors come from a woman aged 40 to 55 with acute COVID-19.

V and J are TRBV19 and TRBJ2-1, with unresolved D. The CDR3 is 13 residues long. Germline V gene data show CDR1 as LNHDA and CDR2 as SQIVND (reference sequence). V gave up 3 bases and J gave up 5 bases, with 8 bases separating them. DNA of the CDR3: TGTGCCAGTAGTATTGACTGGGACAATGAGCAGTTCTTC. Its protein is CASSIDWDNEQFF.

The rearrangement joins TRBV19 to TRBJ1-5, with 7 bases aligning to TRBD1. The germline CDR1 and CDR2 sequences are LNHDA and SQIVND (reference sequence). After removal of 5 bases from V and 7 bases from J, the junction contained 5 bases not matched to a gene. This CDR3 is 13 amino acids long. The CDR3 nucleotides read TGTGCCAGTAGTTTACAGGGGAACCAGCCCCAGCATTTT. Its protein product is CASSLQGNQPQHF.

The chain is built from TRBV6-5 and TRBJ2-1; 7 nucleotides line up with TRBD2. The CDR3 has 16 amino acids. V gave up 0 bases and J gave up 4 bases; unmatched junction bases: 6. CDR1 and CDR2 from the germline V gene are MNHEY and SVGAGI. This CDR3 reads CASSYSLGGIYNEQFF. CDR3 nucleotide sequence: TGTGCCAGCAGTTACTCGTTGGGGGGGATTTACAATGAGCAGTTCTTC.

The rearrangement links TRBV28 to TRBJ2-7; 12 bases map to TRBD2. With V trimmed by 8 bases and J by 2 bases, 4 bases remained unmatched. This CDR3 spans 14 amino acids. The germline V gene encodes CDR1 MDHEN and CDR2 SYDVKM. This chain's CDR3 is CASHRTSGAYEQYF. CDR3 DNA: TGTGCCAGCCACAGGACTAGCGGGGCCTACGAGCAGTACTTC.

The chain is built from TRBV20-1 and TRBJ2-1; 8 bases map to TRBD2. V shed 3 bases, J shed 4 bases, and the junction held 5 bases outside the gene matches. Per germline, CDR1 DFQATT and CDR2 SNEGSKA (reference sequence). This CDR3 is 14 amino acids long. The CDR3: CSASPSGLYNEQFF. In DNA form, the CDR3 reads TGCAGTGCTAGTCCTAGCGGGTTATACAATGAGCAGTTCTTC.

The J gene is TRBJ2-5, the V gene TRBV4-1; perhaps TRBD2 as D (6 bases). Germline V gene lookup returns CDR1 MGHRA and CDR2 YSYEKL. There are 16 residues in the CDR3. Trimming shortened V by 4 bases and J by 2 bases, and 17 bases separated the two germline ends. CDR3 nucleotides: TGCGCCAGCAGCCCGACCTCACCGCGGGGTCAAGAGACCCAGTACTTC. Translation: CASSPTSPRGQETQYF.

Here the CDR3 DNA reads TGTGCCAGCATCCCTGGACTAGCGGGACACTACGAGCAGTACTTC. Protein sequence: CASIPGLAGHYEQYF. The chain employs TRBV2 and TRBJ2-7; TRBD2 aligns across 12 bases. The CDR3 sequence is 15 residues long. J gave up 3 bases and V 7 bases, and 7 bases lay outside the gene matches. Germline CDR1 and CDR2: SNHLY and FYNNEI.

Only one count was recorded for this clone. The chain uses TRBV11-2 and TRBJ2-1; 9 bases are shared with TRBD1. Trimming cost V 4 bases and J 6 bases; bases outside gene matches: 4. CDR1 SGHAT and CDR2 FQNNGV come from the germline V gene. The CDR3 contains 14 residues. The CDR3 is CASSWGTGLNEQFF. CDR3 sequence (DNA): TGTGCCAGCAGCTGGGGGACAGGGCTCAATGAGCAGTTCTTC.

V and J are TRBV11-2 and TRBJ1-2; 7 bases agree with TRBD1. The CDR3 covers 13 residues. CDR1 and CDR2 (germline): SGHAT, FQNNGV. The trim removed 5 bases at V and 11 bases at J, leaving 11 bases unmatched. This CDR3 reads CASSPPSTGRYTF. The CDR3 bases are TGTGCCAGCAGCCCGCCCTCGACAGGGCGGTACACCTTC.

This chain joins TRBV6-5 and TRBJ2-7; 9 positions agree with TRBD1. The CDR3 is 13 residues long. Per the germline V gene, CDR1 is MNHEY and CDR2 is SVGAGI. V shed 4 bases and J 5 bases; nucleotides not matched to a gene: 3. CDR3 DNA sequence: TGTGCCAGCAGTTTGGACAGGGGCAACGAGCAGTACTTC. This gives the protein CASSLDRGNEQYF.

J is TRBJ1-6 and V is TRBV7-3, with a possible D match to TRBD1 (5 bases). With 5 bases removed from V and 7 bases from J, the gap between germline ends came to 21 bases. CDR1 is SGHTA, CDR2 FQGTGA, per germline. This CDR3 spans 17 amino acids. The CDR3: CASSTSALSRANSPLHF. DNA of the CDR3: TGTGCCAGCAGCACCTCCGCACTCAGCAGGGCAAATTCACCCCTCCACTTT.

The chain recombines TRBV7-2 with TRBJ1-1; 8 positions agree with TRBD1. J was trimmed by 1 base and V by 4 bases; bases with no gene match: 2. The CDR3 length is 14 residues. Germline V gives CDR1 SGHTA, CDR2 FQGNSA. CDR3: CASSSGTGNTEAFF. CDR3 nucleotide sequence: TGTGCCAGCAGCTCCGGGACAGGGAACACTGAAGCTTTCTTT.

This chain links TRBV5-6 with TRBJ2-1, with 11 bases identical to TRBD2. Germline CDR1 reads SGHDT; CDR2 reads YYEEEE. After removal of 5 bases from V and 4 bases from J, the junction contained 5 bases not matched to a gene. CDR3 length equals 15 residues. The CDR3 reads CASRDGLAGYNEQFF. The CDR3 nucleotides read TGTGCCAGCAGAGATGGACTAGCGGGTTACAATGAGCAGTTCTTC.

V gene TRBV7-2 combines with J gene TRBJ2-1; 12 nucleotides agree with TRBD2. With 1 base clipped from V and 9 bases from J, the junction kept 4 bases outside the gene matches. Per the germline V gene, CDR1 is SGHTA and CDR2 is FQGNSA. The CDR3 has 15 residues. The DNA for the CDR3 is TGTGCCAGCAGCTTAGGTCTAGCGGGAGGGAGTGAGCAGTTCTTC. Residues: CASSLGLAGGSEQFF.

The rearrangement uses TRBV6-5 and TRBJ2-2; 9 nucleotides line up with TRBD2. V shed 7 bases and J 5 bases; nucleotides not matched to a gene: 2. CDR1 is MNHEY, CDR2 SVGAGI, per germline. The CDR3 loop spans 13 amino acids. DNA for the CDR3: TGTGCCAGCAAAGGACTAGCGACCGGGGAGCTGTTTTTT. Its translation is CASKGLATGELFF.

The chain is built from TRBV7-9 and TRBJ1-4, with D hard to call. This CDR3 comprises 15 residues. Germline loops: CDR1 SEHNR, CDR2 FQNEAQ (reference sequence). V was pared by 2 bases and J by 4 bases, with 11 bases between. This CDR3 reads CASSLSLLFNEKLFF. As DNA, the CDR3 is TGTGCCAGCAGCTTAAGCCTCCTATTTAATGAAAAACTGTTTTTT.

In this sample, this clone turned up once. The CDR3 nucleotides read TGTGCCAGTAGTATAGAGGGACTAGCGGGAGAGGGCACCGGGGAGCTGTTTTTT. Translating it yields CASSIEGLAGEGTGELFF. The V and J genes are TRBV19 and TRBJ2-2, with TRBD2 identical over 14 bases. The V and J ends lost 0 bases and 4 bases, in that order; junction bases with no gene match: 4. The CDR3 has 18 amino acids. Germline CDR1 reads LNHDA; CDR2 reads SQIVND (reference sequence). Full variable domain (missing parts from reference TRBV19 and TRBJ2-2): DGGITQSPKYLFRKEGQNVTLSCEQNLNHDAMYWYRQDPGQGLRLIYYSQIVNDFQKGDIAEGYSVSREKKESFPLTVTSAQKNPTAFYLCASSIEGLAGEGTGELFFGEGSRLTVL.

The V and J genes are TRBV7-3 and TRBJ2-1; TRBD2 agrees at 10 bases. Unmatched junction bases numbered 5, after V lost 5 bases and J lost 7 bases. Germline V gene data show CDR1 as SGHTA and CDR2 as FQGTGA. This CDR3 contains 14 residues. CDR3: CASSIAGGGNEQFF. The CDR3 bases are TGTGCCAGCAGCATAGCGGGAGGAGGGAATGAGCAGTTCTTC.

CDR3 region: CSVEGLAGGISSYNEQFF. CDR3 bases: TGCAGCGTTGAAGGACTAGCGGGGGGGATTAGCTCCTACAATGAGCAGTTCTTC. V and J are TRBV29-1 and TRBJ2-1, with 14 bases fitting TRBD2. V shed 1 base and J 0 bases; nucleotides not matched to a gene: 5. Looked up from germline, CDR1 is SQVTM and CDR2 is ANQGSEA. This CDR3 has 18 residues.

The rearrangement uses TRBV10-2 and TRBJ2-1; 12 bases are shared with TRBD2. The CDR3 sequence is 16 residues long. The germline gives CDR1 WSHSY, CDR2 SAAADI. Trimming cost V 5 bases and J 6 bases; bases outside gene matches: 8. The CDR3 region is CASSPRLAGVRNEQFF. The CDR3 nucleotides read TGCGCCAGCAGTCCTCGACTAGCGGGAGTGCGCAATGAGCAGTTCTTC.

This sequence joins TRBV3-1 (or the pseudogene TRBV3-2) and TRBJ1-3; D remains unclear. Germline CDR1 reads LGHDT; CDR2 reads YNNKEL (reference sequence). This CDR3 region has 16 residues. Trimming removed 4 bases at V and 0 bases at J, with 13 bases between. CDR3 sequence: CASSPDRRSSGNTIYF. The CDR3 coding sequence is TGTGCCAGCAGCCCAGACCGTAGATCCTCTGGAAACACCATATATTTT.

V is TRBV5-1 and J is TRBJ2-3; the match to TRBD2 covers 9 bases. Germline V gene data show CDR1 as SGHRS and CDR2 as YFSETQ. The V and J ends lost 4 bases and 4 bases, in that order; junction bases with no gene match: 7. The CDR3 is 15 amino acids. The CDR3 loop is CASSLQGLAPDTQYF. In nucleotides, the CDR3 is TGCGCCAGCAGCCTCCAGGGACTAGCCCCAGATACGCAGTATTTT.

This clone was observed a single time. The V gene is TRBV10-3, the J gene TRBJ2-1; D gene unclear. V lost 1 base, J lost 8 bases, and 9 bases lay in between. The germline V gene has CDR1 ENHRY and CDR2 SYGVKD. This CDR3 is built from 13 residues. The CDR3 is CAISEFRVDEQFF. As DNA, the CDR3 is TGTGCCATCAGTGAGTTCCGAGTCGATGAGCAGTTCTTC.

The chain uses TRBV12-1 and TRBJ2-3; TRBD1 is the table's D call, not checked against the DNA. TRBV12-1 is flagged as a pseudogene. The length of the CDR3 is 14 residues. In DNA, the CDR3 is TGTGCCAGCAGTTTTTTCCCCCACACAGATACGCAGTATTTT. This translates into CASSFFPHTDTQYF.

The chain has TRBV30 and TRBJ1-1; D perhaps matches TRBD1 (6 bases). V was trimmed by 4 bases and J by 1 base, leaving 10 bases between them. Germline loops: CDR1 GTSNPN, CDR2 SVGIG (reference sequence). The CDR3 loop spans 13 amino acids. The CDR3 region has the DNA TGTGCCTGGAACAGGGTTGGGAACACTGAAGCTTTCTTT. Its translation: CAWNRVGNTEAFF.

The rearrangement links TRBV18 to TRBJ1-2, with unresolved D. Germline-derived CDR1 and CDR2 are KGHSH and LQKENI. Trimming left V 0 bases short and J 7 bases short, with 9 bases between. CDR3 size: 13 residues. CDR3 in DNA: TGTGCCAGCTCACCACCATCACAGATTGGCTACACCTTC. Translated: CASSPPSQIGYTF.

The CDR3 region is CASSRVGRAGHNEQFF. The DNA for the CDR3 is TGCGCCAGCAGCAGGGTCGGGAGGGCCGGGCACAATGAGCAGTTCTTC. The chain carries TRBV4-3 and TRBJ2-1; 8 bases agree with TRBD2. V trimming: 5 bases; J trimming: 5 bases; junction bases outside the gene matches: 11. The length of the CDR3 is 16 residues. Germline-derived CDR1 and CDR2 are LGHNA and YSLEER.

The V call is TRBV4-2, the J call TRBJ1-2; 10 bases are shared with TRBD1. The CDR3 sequence is 14 residues long. Germline loops: CDR1 LGHNA, CDR2 YNFKEQ. V shed 4 bases, J shed 2 bases, and the junction held 1 base outside the gene matches. In DNA form, the CDR3 reads TGTGCCAGCAGCCTGGGACAGGGGAACTATGGCTACACCTTC. This gives the protein CASSLGQGNYGYTF.